These 21 T cell receptor beta chains share one sample of origin, sequenced in a study of human T cells and chemical hapten exposure. MiXCR, applied by TCRdb to the RACE reads, yields one record per CDR3 protein. The sample shows fewer than 500,000 distinct CDR3 sequences, about 4.8% of them seen only once. Time point defined: patch test 1, 2 weeks after DPC sensitization. Treatment here: therapeutic diphenylcyclopropenone sensitization with weekly scalp DPC. Specimen: whole blood, collected in connection with sensitization to the hapten diphenylcyclopropenone (DPC). Receptors were obtained from a woman aged 45 to 65 with alopecia areata. Some clones in this sample may be carry-over from other donors' samples.

V is TRBV5-1 and J is TRBJ2-3; the match to TRBD2 covers 9 bases. Looked up from germline, CDR1 is SGHRS and CDR2 is YFSETQ. With 4 bases clipped from V and 5 bases from J, the junction kept 11 bases outside the gene matches. The CDR3 totals 16 residues. The CDR3 nucleotides read TGCGCCAGCAGCACCAGTCGCGGGAGGGCAGTAGATACGCAGTATTTT. Amino acid sequence: CASSTSRGRAVDTQYF.

This clonotype has a count of ten or more. V and J are TRBV6-1 and TRBJ1-1; D gene uncertain. Germline assignment: CDR1 MNHNS and CDR2 SASEGT. V lost 1 base and J lost 0, with 6 bases in between. There are 14 residues in the CDR3. Here the CDR3 DNA reads TGTGCCAGCAGTGAAGGGACTCTGAACACTGAAGCTTTCTTT. Its protein product is CASSEGTLNTEAFF.

The rearrangement links TRBV25-1 to TRBJ2-3; TRBD2 might be the D (7 bases). Trimming pared 9 bases from V and 5 bases from J, leaving 24 bases between. CDR3 size: 16 residues. Looked up from germline, CDR1 is MGHDK and CDR2 is SYGVNS. CDR3 amino acids: CARSGLGGSGLDTQYF. In DNA form, the CDR3 reads TGTGCCAGAAGCGGCCTAGGGGGTAGCGGGCTAGATACGCAGTATTTT.

CDR3 DNA: TGCGCCAGCAGCTCGGGACAGGGATCCGAGCAGTACTTC. This translates into CASSSGQGSEQYF. The chain is built from TRBV5-1 and TRBJ2-7; the match to TRBD1 covers 9 bases. The CDR3 is made up of 13 amino acids. Germline values: CDR1 SGHRS, CDR2 YFSETQ. Trimming cost V 3 bases and J 6 bases; bases outside gene matches: 4. Using reference TRBV5-1 and TRBJ2-7 for the parts outside the CDR3, the full variable domain is KAGVTQTPRYLIKTRGQQVTLSCSPISGHRSVSWYQQTPGQGLQFLFEYFSETQRNKGNFPGRFSGRQFSNSRSEMNVSTLELGDSALYLCASSSGQGSEQYFGPGTRLTVT.

This clonotype was recorded many times. The CDR3 spells CASSLDLAASTDTQYF. The CDR3 DNA reads TGTGCCAGCAGCTTAGACCTAGCAGCTAGCACAGATACGCAGTATTTT. The chain combines TRBV7-2 with TRBJ2-3, with D tentatively TRBD2 (5 bases). Trimming shortened V by 1 base and J by 0 bases, and 11 bases separated the two germline ends. CDR3 size: 16 residues. Germline values: CDR1 SGHTA, CDR2 FQGNSA.

This clonotype was counted ten times or more. The chain recombines TRBV9 with TRBJ2-1; D perhaps matches TRBD2 (8 bases). V lost 4 bases and J lost 6, with 20 bases in between. Germline-derived CDR1 and CDR2 are SGDLS and YYNGEE. The CDR3 length is 16 residues. In DNA form, the CDR3 reads TGTGCCAGCAGCCCCCGGGAGGGGGCAATCGCCAATGAGCAGTTCTTC. Translation: CASSPREGAIANEQFF.

Many counts were recorded for this clonotype. The chain is built from TRBV15 and TRBJ2-2; D gene uncertain. This CDR3 has 14 residues. The V end was cut by 0 bases, the J end by 2 bases, with 4 bases between. CDR1 and CDR2 (germline): LNHNV, YYDKDF (reference sequence). The CDR3 loop reads CATSRETNTGELFF. The CDR3 DNA reads TGTGCCACCAGCAGAGAAACTAACACCGGGGAGCTGTTTTTT.

This clonotype was detected a few times. The rearrangement uses TRBV20-1 and TRBJ1-1; 9 bases line up with TRBD1. There are 12 residues in the CDR3. From germline, CDR1 is DFQATT and CDR2 SNEGSKA (reference sequence). V shed 3 bases, J shed 6 bases, and the junction held 2 bases outside the gene matches. CDR3 sequence reads: CSASTGGSEAFF. The CDR3 DNA sequence: TGCAGTGCTAGCACAGGGGGCTCTGAAGCTTTCTTT.

This clonotype occurred many times. This rearrangement joins TRBV5-1 to TRBJ1-6; the D is unclear. Germline loops: CDR1 SGHRS, CDR2 YFSETQ. The CDR3 runs 13 residues. Trimming took 0 bases from V and 7 from J, leaving 5 bases between them. The CDR3 nucleotides are TGCGCCAGCAGCTTGGACAGAAATTCACCCCTCCACTTT. It encodes CASSLDRNSPLHF.

The chain combines TRBV7-9 with TRBJ2-7; a possible D gene is TRBD1 (5 bases). Trimming removed 5 bases from V and 2 bases from J, with 10 bases in between. Germline CDR1 SEHNR, CDR2 FQNEAQ (reference sequence). The CDR3 consists of 13 residues. This CDR3 is CASSPRVAYEQYF. The DNA of the CDR3 is TGTGCCAGCAGCCCCAGGGTAGCCTACGAGCAGTACTTC.

This clonotype was observed many times. The genes are TRBV28 and TRBJ1-5; D is ambiguous. The V end lost 3 bases, the J end lost 4 bases, and 13 bases lay between the germline ends. The CDR3 has 15 amino acids. Germline loops: CDR1 MDHEN, CDR2 SYDVKM. CDR3: CASSFGSLRNQPQHF. The CDR3 DNA reads as TGTGCCAGCAGTTTTGGGTCCCTGAGGAATCAGCCCCAGCATTTT. The variable domain in full, completed from reference TRBV28 and TRBJ1-5, reads DVKVTQSSRYLVKRTGEKVFLECVQDMDHENMFWYRQDPGLGLRLIYFSYDVKMKEKGDIPEGYSVSREKKERFSLILESASTNQTSMYLCASSFGSLRNQPQHFGDGTRLSIL.

This clonotype was seen many times. The rearrangement joins TRBV6-2 or TRBV6-3 to TRBJ1-5, with D perhaps matching TRBD1 (6 bases). This CDR3 has 16 residues. The V and J ends lost 2 bases and 3 bases respectively, with 14 bases between them. Germline assignment: CDR1 MNHEY and CDR2 SVGEGT. As DNA, the CDR3 is TGTGCCAGCAGTTACGGGGGCTCTCCGAACAATCAGCCCCAGCATTTT. Encoded protein: CASSYGGSPNNQPQHF.

The genes are TRBV3-1 and TRBJ1-2, with D unclear. V lost 3 bases, J lost 4 bases, and 9 bases lay in between. Germline CDR1 is LGHDT and CDR2 is YNNKEL (reference sequence). This CDR3 is built from 13 residues. CDR3 protein: CASSHTNIYGYTF. CDR3 DNA sequence: TGTGCCAGCAGCCATACAAACATCTATGGCTACACCTTC.

Note on this clonotype: A much larger clone lies a single base off, so this may be a read error. This chain uses TRBV4-1 with TRBJ1-5; D gene unclear. Germline-derived CDR1 and CDR2 are MGHRA and YSYEKL. The CDR3 is made up of 13 amino acids. The CDR3: CTSSQDTVKPQHF. Written as DNA, the CDR3 is TGCACCAGCAGCCAAGATACAGTTAAGCCCCAGCATTTT.

This clonotype was counted a few times. The chain is built from TRBV7-2 and TRBJ2-3; D remains ambiguous. Germline V gene data show CDR1 as SGHTA and CDR2 as FQGNSA. V lost 1 base, J lost 2 bases, and 4 bases lay in between. The CDR3 covers 13 residues. The CDR3 region has the DNA TGTGCCAGCAGCTTAGGAATCACAGATACGCAGTATTTT. Encoded protein: CASSLGITDTQYF.

The table lists this clonotype with many counts. The gene calls are TRBV6-6 and TRBJ2-1, with D perhaps matching TRBD2 (6 bases). This CDR3 spans 14 amino acids. Germline CDR1 MNHNY, CDR2 SVGAGI (reference sequence). V gave up 4 bases and J gave up 12 bases, with 19 bases separating them. The CDR3 bases are TGTGCCAGCAGTTTCTACGTAGCGGAACGGGGGCAGTTCTTC. Protein product: CASSFYVAERGQFF.

This chain links TRBV2 with TRBJ1-2; D gene ambiguous. From germline, CDR1 is SNHLY and CDR2 FYNNEI. V lost 4 bases and J 3 bases, leaving 12 bases between the germline ends. This CDR3 region has 14 residues. In DNA, the CDR3 is TGTGCCAGCAGTGCGGACTATGACTACTATGGCTACACCTTC. Protein product: CASSADYDYYGYTF.

In this sample, this clonotype turned up many times. The chain uses TRBV14 and TRBJ1-1, with no clear D. The CDR3 totals 18 residues. The ends were cut back, 0 bases at V and 4 bases at J, with 21 bases in the middle. Germline CDR1 SGHDN, CDR2 FVKESK. CDR3 in amino acids: CASSQDSEEQNLGTEAFF. The CDR3 region has the DNA TGTGCCAGCAGCCAAGATTCGGAAGAACAGAACCTAGGCACTGAAGCTTTCTTT.

This clonotype was observed at least ten times. The genes are TRBV6-5 and TRBJ1-5; D gene unclear. V was pared by 4 bases and J by 2 bases, with 9 bases between. This CDR3 has 14 residues. Germline V gives CDR1 MNHEY, CDR2 SVGAGI. This CDR3 reads CASSFRAGNQPQHF. CDR3 DNA: TGTGCCAGCAGTTTTAGAGCAGGCAATCAGCCCCAGCATTTT.

This clonotype occurred a few times. The chain joins TRBV12-3 or TRBV12-4 to TRBJ2-6, with D possibly being TRBD1 or TRBD2 (6 bases each). V lost 4 bases to trimming and J lost 1 base, with 20 bases between them. The CDR3 spans 19 residues. This chain's CDR3 is CASSSAWGARRSGANVLTF. The DNA of the CDR3 is TGTGCCAGCAGTTCCGCCTGGGGGGCCCGCCGGTCTGGGGCCAACGTCCTGACTTTC.

This clonotype was seen a handful of times. The chain couples TRBV7-2 to TRBJ2-1; the match to TRBD2 covers 8 bases. In germline, CDR1 is SGHTA, CDR2 FQGNSA. Trimming removed 7 bases from V and 0 bases from J; junction bases left unmatched: 5. CDR3 size: 15 residues. The chain's CDR3 is CASTIGTSSYNEQFF. Written as DNA, the CDR3 is TGTGCCAGCACCATCGGGACTAGCTCCTACAATGAGCAGTTCTTC.